Shown below are 14 T cell receptor beta chains from a single sample sequenced in a study of T cell changes during pregnancy in multiple sclerosis. Using immunoSEQ multiplex PCR, the repertoire was profiled, and TCRdb retains in-frame clones only, with some absent. This sample yields tens of thousands of clones, of which approximately 88% are seen a single time; more than 1.5% belongs to the top ten. This material consisted of peripheral blood, taken in the first trimester of pregnancy. The receptor source for this set is a female donor with multiple sclerosis, enrolled in a pregnancy study.

The rearrangement joins TRBV5-6 to TRBJ1-1, with TRBD1 identical over 8 bases. The trim removed 0 bases at V and 4 bases at J, leaving 2 bases unmatched. The CDR3 runs to 14 residues. The V gene's germline CDR1 is SGHDT and CDR2 YYEEEE. For the CDR3, the DNA is TGTGCCAGCAGCTTGGTCAGGGGGCCCACTGAAGCTTTCTTT. Translated, it gives CASSLVRGPTEAFF.

In its sample, this clone was seen once. The V and J genes are TRBV4-3 and TRBJ1-2; weak D call: TRBD1 (6 bases). The germline CDR1 and CDR2 sequences are LGHNA and YSLEER. This CDR3 has 21 residues. Trimming took off 3 bases at V and 0 bases at J, with 29 bases between the two ends. Written as DNA, the CDR3 is TGCGCCAGCAGCCACCTATGGACAGCTAGGGAGGGCCTGAAGCCTAACTATGGCTACACCTTC. Encoded protein: CASSHLWTAREGLKPNYGYTF.

The chain carries TRBV28 and TRBJ2-5; 7 nucleotides agree with TRBD1. Trimming at V came to 2 bases and at J to 5 bases, leaving 8 bases not matched to a gene. The CDR3 is made up of 15 amino acids. Germline V gene data show CDR1 as MDHEN and CDR2 as SYDVKM. DNA of the CDR3: TGTGCCAGCAGTTTAAGCCTAGGGGGCGGGGAGACCCAGTACTTC. The encoded protein is CASSLSLGGGETQYF.

The rearrangement uses TRBV18 and TRBJ1-4, with 8 bases lining up with TRBD1. CDR3 length equals 15 residues. Looked up from germline, CDR1 is KGHSH and CDR2 is LQKENI. Losses at the gene ends were 5 bases for V and 5 bases for J; bases not matched to a gene: 7. The CDR3 bases are TGTGCCAGCTCAGTTAGGACAGGGCGGAATGAAAAACTGTTTTTT. This translates into CASSVRTGRNEKLFF.

The chain is built from TRBV4-1 and TRBJ1-1; D is unclear. This CDR3 has 15 amino acids. V was pared by 3 bases and J by 6 bases, with 17 bases between. From germline, CDR1 is MGHRA and CDR2 YSYEKL. Here the CDR3 DNA reads TGCGCCAGCAGCCATATCGGAGAGGAGTCGGCTGAAGCTTTCTTT. This translates into CASSHIGEESAEAFF.

This clone was found a few times. This rearrangement joins TRBV19 to TRBJ1-2, with a possible D match to TRBD1 (6 bases). Trimming left V 5 bases short and J 4 bases short, with 14 bases between. CDR1 is LNHDA and CDR2 is SQIVND in the germline V gene (reference sequence). The CDR3 loop spans 14 amino acids. CDR3 nucleotides: TGTGCCAGTAGTCCCCAGACAGGAATCTATGGCTACACCTTC. Translated, it gives CASSPQTGIYGYTF.

The DNA for the CDR3 is TGTGCCAGTAGTAAAGCCTCTCCCCCCTACGAGCAGTACTTC. Its protein is CASSKASPPYEQYF. The J gene is TRBJ2-7, the V gene TRBV19; D not certain. Germline CDR1 LNHDA, CDR2 SQIVND (reference sequence). The CDR3 is made up of 14 amino acids. The ends were cut back, 4 bases at V and 2 bases at J, with 12 bases in the middle.

This sequence joins TRBV9 and TRBJ1-2; TRBD1 agrees at 8 bases. Trimming cost V 2 bases and J 5 bases; bases outside gene matches: 2. This CDR3 has 13 residues. The germline V gene has CDR1 SGDLS and CDR2 YYNGEE. The CDR3 bases are TGTGCCAGCAGCGTCGACAGGGGTTATGGCTACACCTTC. It yields the protein CASSVDRGYGYTF.

The chain links TRBV10-3 to TRBJ1-2; 8 bases agree with TRBD1. The length of the CDR3 is 17 residues. Looked up from germline, CDR1 is ENHRY and CDR2 is SYGVKD. V was pared by 0 bases and J by 0 bases, with 6 bases of the junction left unmatched. CDR3 sequence: CAISESGQGLANYGYTF. CDR3 nucleotide sequence: TGTGCCATCAGTGAGTCTGGACAGGGCCTAGCTAACTATGGCTACACCTTC.

V and J are TRBV28 and TRBJ2-2; 12 nucleotides align to TRBD2. CDR1 MDHEN and CDR2 SYDVKM come from the germline V gene. V lost 7 bases, J lost 6 bases, and 12 bases stayed unmatched. This CDR3 is 17 amino acids long. In DNA, the CDR3 is TGTGCCAGCACCGACTCCCCTCTAGCGGGAGGGGCCGGGGAGCTGTTTTTT. Protein product: CASTDSPLAGGAGELFF.

V gene TRBV6-5 combines with J gene TRBJ2-2, with 8 bases identical to TRBD1. The CDR3 has 15 amino acids. Per the germline V gene, CDR1 is MNHEY and CDR2 is SVGAGI. The V and J ends lost 5 bases and 8 bases, in that order; junction bases with no gene match: 10. CDR3 sequence: CASSSLGQGYGELFF. CDR3 DNA sequence: TGTGCCAGCAGTAGCCTAGGACAGGGTTATGGGGAGCTGTTTTTT.

This chain uses TRBV7-8 with TRBJ1-1; weak D call: TRBD1 (6 bases). The V and J ends lost 5 bases and 3 bases respectively, with 19 bases between them. The CDR3 spans 16 residues. Germline V gene sequence: CDR1 SGHVS, CDR2 FQNEAQ. The CDR3 DNA reads TGTGCCAGCAGCCCAGACCAACAGGGACCACACACTGAAGCTTTCTTT. Its protein product is CASSPDQQGPHTEAFF.

The J gene is TRBJ2-5, the V gene TRBV11-2, with TRBD2 matching over 8 bases. CDR1 is SGHAT and CDR2 is FQNNGV in the germline V gene. The CDR3 consists of 15 residues. J was trimmed by 2 bases and V by 2 bases; bases with no gene match: 4. As DNA, the CDR3 is TGTGCCAGCAGCTTACTAGCGGGTCTACAAGAGACCCAGTACTTC. It yields the protein CASSLLAGLQETQYF.

The rearrangement joins TRBV7-8 to TRBJ2-4; TRBD1 aligns across 7 bases. The V gene end was trimmed by 5 bases and the J gene end by 3 bases; junction bases not matched to a gene: 16. Germline V gene data show CDR1 as SGHVS and CDR2 as FQNEAQ. The CDR3 is 18 residues long. The CDR3, as DNA: TGTGCCAGCAGCCCTACAGGGGCGTCGGATGCCGGCAAAAACATTCAGTACTTC. Amino acids: CASSPTGASDAGKNIQYF.